The T cell receptor beta chain described here comes from a study of shared clonotypes between healthy human individuals. Method: immunoSEQ multiplex PCR; TCRdb's copy keeps in-frame clones and lacks some. The sample records 650,000 to 800,000 clones, about 90% being singletons. Positive CCR7 selection of CD45RO-negative cells yielded the naive CD8 cells, and terminally differentiated effector memory CD45RA+ cells were excluded. CDR3 length: 15 residues. Trimming removed 5 bases from V and 6 bases from J; junction bases left unmatched: 9. Germline-derived CDR1 and CDR2 are PRHDT and FYEKMQ (reference sequence).

The sequencing sample was made of naive CD8+ T cells sorted from blood. The TCR was taken from a man aged 25 to 45 in good health. This chain connects TRBV13 to TRBJ2-7; 11 positions match TRBD2. The DNA for the CDR3 is TGTGCCAGCAGCCCCCTGACTAGCGGGACGGGCGAGCAGTACTTC. It yields the protein CASSPLTSGTGEQYF.